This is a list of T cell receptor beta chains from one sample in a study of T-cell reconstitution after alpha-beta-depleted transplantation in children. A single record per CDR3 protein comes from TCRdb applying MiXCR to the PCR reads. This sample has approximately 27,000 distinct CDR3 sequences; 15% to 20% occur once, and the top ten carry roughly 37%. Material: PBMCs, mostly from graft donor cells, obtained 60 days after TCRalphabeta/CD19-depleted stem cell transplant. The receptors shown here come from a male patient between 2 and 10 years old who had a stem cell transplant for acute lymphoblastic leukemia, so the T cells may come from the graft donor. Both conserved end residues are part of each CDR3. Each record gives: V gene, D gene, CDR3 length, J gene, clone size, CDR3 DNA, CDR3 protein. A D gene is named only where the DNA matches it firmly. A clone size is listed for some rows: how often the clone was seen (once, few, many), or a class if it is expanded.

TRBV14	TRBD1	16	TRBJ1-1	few	TGTGCCAGCAGCCAACAAGGGGGCATCATGAACACTGAAGCTTTCTTT	CASSQQGGIMNTEAFF
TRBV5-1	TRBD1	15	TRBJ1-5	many	TGCGCCAGCAGCTTAGGGACAGCTAGCAATCAGCCCCAGCATTTT	CASSLGTASNQPQHF
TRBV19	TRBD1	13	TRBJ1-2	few	TGTGCCAGTAGAGGGGGACAGGGTACTGGCTACACCTTC	CASRGGQGTGYTF
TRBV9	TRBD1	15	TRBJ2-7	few	TGTGCCAGCAGCATAGGACAGGGGACCTTGTACGAGCAGTACTTC	CASSIGQGTLYEQYF
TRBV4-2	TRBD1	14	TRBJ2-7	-	TGTGCCATGGGCCTCGGGACAGGGTTATACGAGCAGTACTTC	CAMGLGTGLYEQYF
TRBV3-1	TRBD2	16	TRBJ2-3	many	TGTGCCAGCAGCCAAGATCCGGGGGGAGGCACAGATACGCAGTATTTT	CASSQDPGGGTDTQYF
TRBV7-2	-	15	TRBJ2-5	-	TGTGCCAGCAGCTTAGCAAGGGCGTACCAAGAGACCCAGTACTTC	CASSLARAYQETQYF
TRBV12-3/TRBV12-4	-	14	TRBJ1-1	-	TGTGCCAGCAGTTCGGGATTTCGAACGACTGAAGCTTTCTTT	CASSSGFRTTEAFF
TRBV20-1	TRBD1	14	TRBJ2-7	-	TGCAGTGCCCAGGTAGGGACAGGGATCGACGAGCAGTACTTC	CSAQVGTGIDEQYF
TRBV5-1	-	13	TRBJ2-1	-	TGCGCCAGCAGGGGCAGGGATTACAATGAGCAGTTCTTC	CASRGRDYNEQFF
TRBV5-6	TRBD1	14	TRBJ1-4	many	TGTGCCAGCAGCAGATGGGACAGGCGTGAAAAACTGTTTTTT	CASSRWDRREKLFF
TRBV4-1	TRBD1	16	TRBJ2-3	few	TGCGCCAGCAGCCAAAAGAGACAGGGGCCGATAGATACGCAGTATTTT	CASSQKRQGPIDTQYF
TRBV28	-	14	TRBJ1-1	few	TGTGCCAGTCTTCTCAGTGGGCCGAACACTGAAGCTTTCTTT	CASLLSGPNTEAFF
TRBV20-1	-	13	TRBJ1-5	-	TGCAGTGAGTCGACAGGCACGGATCAGCCCCAGCATTTT	CSESTGTDQPQHF
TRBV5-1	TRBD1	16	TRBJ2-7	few	TGCGCCAGCAGCTTGGTCGCCGGGACAGGCTTCTACGAGCAGTACTTC	CASSLVAGTGFYEQYF
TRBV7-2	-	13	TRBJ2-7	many	TGTGCCAGCAGCTTAGGGACTCAGTACGAGCAGTACTTC	CASSLGTQYEQYF